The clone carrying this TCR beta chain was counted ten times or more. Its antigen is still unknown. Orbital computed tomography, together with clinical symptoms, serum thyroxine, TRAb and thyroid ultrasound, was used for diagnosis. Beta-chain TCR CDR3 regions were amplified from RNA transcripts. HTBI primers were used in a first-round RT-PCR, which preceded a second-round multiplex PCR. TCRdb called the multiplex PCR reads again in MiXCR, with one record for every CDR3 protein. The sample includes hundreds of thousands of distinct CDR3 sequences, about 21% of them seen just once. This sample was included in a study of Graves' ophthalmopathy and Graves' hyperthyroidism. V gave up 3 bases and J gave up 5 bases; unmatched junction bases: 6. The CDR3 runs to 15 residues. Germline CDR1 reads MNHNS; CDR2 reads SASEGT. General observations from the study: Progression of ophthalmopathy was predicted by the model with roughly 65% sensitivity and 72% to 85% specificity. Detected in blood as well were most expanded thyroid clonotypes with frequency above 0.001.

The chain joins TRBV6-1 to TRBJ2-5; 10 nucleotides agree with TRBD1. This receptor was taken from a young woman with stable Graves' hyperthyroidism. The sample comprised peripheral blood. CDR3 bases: TGTGCCAGCAGTGAGCCGGACAGGGGGTCGGAGACCCAGTACTTC. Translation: CASSEPDRGSETQYF.